The 21 T cell receptor beta chains below come from one sample, sequenced in a study of Tregs in tolerant kidney transplant recipients. Mixed chimerism was transient after nonmyeloablative marrow transplants from related graft donors. The data were produced by immunoSEQ multiplex PCR, yet TCRdb's version contains in-frame clones alone and is incomplete. Counted here are about 52,000 clones, about 91% occurring once; the ten biggest clones make up approximately 16%. Material: CD8+ T cells from blood (PBMCs), obtained 24 months after the transplant. These TCRs come from a human patient who received a combined kidney and bone marrow transplant. The graft donor may account for some of the T cells.

The chain recombines TRBV13 with TRBJ1-5, with D perhaps matching TRBD1 (6 bases). Between the trimmed V and J ends, which lost 5 bases and 5 bases, there was a span of 13 bases. Germline assignment: CDR1 PRHDT and CDR2 FYEKMQ (reference sequence). The CDR3 is made up of 14 amino acids. CDR3 sequence reads: CASSLGQPHQPQHF. The CDR3 DNA reads TGTGCCAGCAGCCTCGGACAGCCTCATCAGCCCCAGCATTTT.

The rearrangement joins TRBV2 to TRBJ2-2; possible D gene TRBD1, 5 bases. CDR3 length: 16 residues. Germline V gene data show CDR1 as SNHLY and CDR2 as FYNNEI. Trimming pared 3 bases from V and 0 bases from J, leaving 11 bases between. The CDR3 sequence: CASSEKGYTNTGELFF. As DNA, the CDR3 is TGTGCCAGCAGTGAGAAGGGGTATACGAACACCGGGGAGCTGTTTTTT.

The rearrangement uses TRBV6-1 and TRBJ2-7; 9 bases match TRBD2. The V segment lost 7 bases and the J segment 2 bases; nucleotides outside the gene matches: 3. In germline, CDR1 is MNHNS, CDR2 SASEGT. CDR3 length: 13 amino acids. In nucleotides, the CDR3 is TGTGCCAGCAACCTAGCGGGAACCTACGAGCAGTACTTC. Translating it yields CASNLAGTYEQYF.

The V and J genes are TRBV5-4 and TRBJ1-1; TRBD1 matches at 9 bases. In germline, CDR1 is SGHNT, CDR2 YYREEE (reference sequence). The CDR3 totals 14 residues. V dropped 4 bases and J dropped 11; count of bases not matched to a gene: 12. CDR3 residues: CASSDSTGGWGAFF. The CDR3 nucleotides are TGTGCCAGCAGCGATTCAACAGGGGGCTGGGGGGCTTTCTTT.

This chain links TRBV7-2 with TRBJ2-3; D is possibly TRBD2 (5 bases). V lost 0 bases and J 1 base, leaving 8 bases between the germline ends. Germline V CDR1 and CDR2: SGHTA, FQGNSA. This CDR3 spans 15 amino acids. This chain's CDR3 is CASSLARAGTDTQYF. The CDR3 region has the DNA TGTGCCAGCAGCTTAGCGAGGGCGGGCACAGATACGCAGTATTTT.

The V gene is TRBV6-1, the J gene TRBJ2-2; TRBD2 aligns across 10 bases. This CDR3 is built from 18 residues. Germline-derived CDR1 and CDR2 are MNHNS and SASEGT. V lost 3 bases and J lost 0; bases outside the gene matches: 7. The CDR3 DNA reads as TGTGCCAGCAGTGACATTTCGGGACTAGCGACGAACACCGGGGAGCTGTTTTTT. Protein: CASSDISGLATNTGELFF.

The chain joins TRBV29-1 to TRBJ1-2; D uncertain. The CDR3 runs 11 residues. V lost 4 bases and J lost 3, with 6 bases in between. The germline gives CDR1 SQVTM, CDR2 ANQGSEA. The CDR3 bases are TGCAGCGTTGTTGAGGACTATGGCTACACCTTC. Translating gives CSVVEDYGYTF.

The rearrangement links TRBV7-9 to TRBJ2-1, with a possible D match to TRBD2 (6 bases). The germline gives CDR1 SEHNR, CDR2 FQNEAQ (reference sequence). The V end was cut by 5 bases, the J end by 12 bases, with 14 bases between. CDR3 length equals 12 residues. CDR3 bases: TGTGCCAGCAGCCCGGGGGAGGCGGTGCAGTTCTTC. Its translation is CASSPGEAVQFF.

The V call is TRBV7-6, the J call TRBJ1-4; no definite D call. There are 14 residues in the CDR3. CDR1 is SGHVS, CDR2 FNYEAQ, per germline. Trimming removed 3 bases from V and 5 bases from J, with 10 bases in between. DNA of the CDR3: TGTGCCAGCAGCTTCTCAGAAGTAAATGAAAAACTGTTTTTT. Amino acid sequence: CASSFSEVNEKLFF.

This clone was seen once. The V gene is TRBV4-3, the J gene TRBJ2-1, with a possible D match to TRBD2 (6 bases). The CDR3 is 16 residues long. The germline gives CDR1 LGHNA, CDR2 YSLEER. Trimming pared 4 bases from V and 1 base from J, leaving 14 bases between. CDR3 amino acids: CASSPLLRGSYNEQFF. CDR3 nucleotide sequence: TGCGCCAGCAGCCCGTTGTTACGGGGGTCCTACAATGAGCAGTTCTTC.

This chain joins TRBV29-1 and TRBJ2-7, with 12 bases matching TRBD2. V trimming: 5 bases; J trimming: 4 bases; junction bases outside the gene matches: 6. The CDR3 extends over 14 amino acids. Germline values: CDR1 SQVTM, CDR2 ANQGSEA. CDR3 DNA: TGCAGCGTTCAACTAGCGGGGGGCGTGTACGAGCAGTACTTC. Translating gives CSVQLAGGVYEQYF.

The gene calls are TRBV27 and TRBJ2-2; 9 bases are shared with TRBD2. Germline values: CDR1 MNHEY, CDR2 SMNVEV (reference sequence). With V trimmed by 2 bases and J by 6 bases, 7 bases remained unmatched. This CDR3 has 16 residues. CDR3 nucleotides: TGTGCCAGCAGTTTAGCGGGAGGGCCGGTAGCCGGGGAGCTGTTTTTT. Translated, it gives CASSLAGGPVAGELFF.

This clone was detected only once. V gene TRBV6-1 combines with J gene TRBJ2-7; no firm D call. CDR1 MNHNS and CDR2 SASEGT come from the germline V gene. This CDR3 is 10 amino acids long. Trimming took 8 bases from V and 2 from J, leaving 4 bases between them. The DNA for the CDR3 is TGTGCCAGCTCCGCCTACGAGCAGTACTTC. Its protein is CASSAYEQYF.

The chain links TRBV21-1 to TRBJ1-1; the listed D gene, TRBD1, was not tested against the DNA. TRBV21-1 is labeled a pseudogene. This CDR3 is 15 amino acids long. CDR3 sequence (DNA): TGTGCCAGCATCCCCAGACAGGAGAGGTACACTGAAGCTTTCTTT. Amino acids: CASIPRQERYTEAFF.

Regarding this clone: One end of the junction varies from germline; a read error may be responsible. Written as DNA, the CDR3 is TGTGCCAGCAGCTTCTCAAACGGGAACGCCGGGGAGCTGTTTTTT. This encodes CASSFSNGNAGELFF. The rearrangement uses TRBV5-4 and TRBJ2-2, with TRBD2 as a possible D gene (5 bases). Germline V gene lookup returns CDR1 SGHNT and CDR2 YYREEE (reference sequence). This CDR3 is built from 15 residues.

The CDR3 is CASSVAGTGDYEQYF. CDR3 DNA sequence: TGTGCCAGCAGCGTAGCCGGGACAGGGGACTACGAGCAGTACTTC. J is TRBJ2-7 and V is TRBV9; TRBD1 agrees at 10 bases. Germline V gives CDR1 SGDLS, CDR2 YYNGEE. This CDR3 is 15 amino acids long. V lost 0 bases to trimming and J lost 3 bases; unmatched junction nucleotides: 3.

The rearrangement uses TRBV7-9 and TRBJ1-5, with a tentative D call TRBD1 (5 bases). V shed 8 bases and J shed 4 bases, with 9 bases lying between them. The CDR3 consists of 12 residues. Germline V CDR1 and CDR2: SEHNR, FQNEAQ (reference sequence). CDR3 in DNA: TGTGCCAGCCGTAGGGGAAATCAGCCCCAGCATTTT. It yields the protein CASRRGNQPQHF.

This rearrangement joins TRBV11-2 to TRBJ2-5, with a tentative D call TRBD2 (6 bases). Germline V gene lookup returns CDR1 SGHAT and CDR2 FQNNGV. The CDR3 loop spans 16 amino acids. The ends were cut back, 0 bases at V and 7 bases at J, with 18 bases in the middle. CDR3 bases: TGTGCCAGCAGCTTAGATACTAGCCCCTTTGGGGGGACCCAGTACTTC. Protein product: CASSLDTSPFGGTQYF.

V gene TRBV7-9 combines with J gene TRBJ2-7; a weak D match, TRBD1 (5 bases). The germline V gene encodes CDR1 SEHNR and CDR2 FQNEAQ (reference sequence). The CDR3 covers 13 residues. Trimming removed 4 bases from V and 2 bases from J, with 9 bases in between. CDR3 protein: CASSSVDTYEQYF. The CDR3 DNA reads as TGTGCCAGCAGCTCCGTGGACACCTACGAGCAGTACTTC. The full variable domain, rest sourced from reference TRBV7-9 and TRBJ2-7, is DTGVSQNPRHKITKRGQNVTFRCDPISEHNRLYWYRQTLGQGPEFLTYFQNEAQLEKSRLLSDRFSAERPKGSFSTLEIQRTEQGDSAMYLCASSSVDTYEQYFGPGTRLTVT.

V and J are TRBV15 and TRBJ1-1; D possibly corresponds to TRBD1 (6 bases). V gave up 1 base and J gave up 4 bases, with 19 bases separating them. The CDR3 runs 17 residues. CDR1 LNHNV and CDR2 YYDKDF come from the germline V gene (reference sequence). CDR3 bases: TGTGCCACCAGCAGAGCTTTACTCTCTAGCAGGGGCACTGAAGCTTTCTTT. This codes for CATSRALLSSRGTEAFF.

The chain employs TRBV4-3 and TRBJ1-1; weak D call: TRBD1 (5 bases). V shed 0 bases and J shed 11 bases, with 13 bases lying between them. CDR1 and CDR2 (germline): LGHNA, YSLEER. This CDR3 spans 13 amino acids. In nucleotides, the CDR3 is TGCGCCAGCAGCCAAGATGTTACAGGATGGGCTTTCTTT. Translated: CASSQDVTGWAFF.